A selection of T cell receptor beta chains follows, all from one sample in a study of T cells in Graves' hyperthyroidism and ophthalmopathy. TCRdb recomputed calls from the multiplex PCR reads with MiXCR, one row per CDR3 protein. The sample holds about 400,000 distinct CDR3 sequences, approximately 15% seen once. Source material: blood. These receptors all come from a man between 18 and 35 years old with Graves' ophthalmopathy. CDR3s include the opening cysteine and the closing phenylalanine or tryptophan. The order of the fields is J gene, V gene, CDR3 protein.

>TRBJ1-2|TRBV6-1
CASRGAGGYTF
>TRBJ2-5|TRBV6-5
CASSYHQAAEETQYF
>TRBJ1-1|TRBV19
CASRMWATEAFF
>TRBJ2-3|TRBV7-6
CASSLVSGGASDTQYF
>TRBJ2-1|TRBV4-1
CASSQLPVESSSYNEQFF
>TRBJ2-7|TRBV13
CASSLAGGPTTYEQYF
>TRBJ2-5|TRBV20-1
CSAPLILQRGPKRAQYF
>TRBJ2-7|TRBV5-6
CASSPRLAGPYEQYF
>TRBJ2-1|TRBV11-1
CASSLAGGPGTNEQFF
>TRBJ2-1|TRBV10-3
CAISAGYEQFF
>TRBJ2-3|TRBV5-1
CASSLPRQGAATDTQYF
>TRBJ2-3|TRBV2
CASSQAGGGGDTQYF
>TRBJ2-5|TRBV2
CATQRSQGQETQYF
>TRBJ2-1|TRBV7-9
CASSLSGNNEQFF
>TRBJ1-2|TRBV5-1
CASRTTGLPNYGYTF
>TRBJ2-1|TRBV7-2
CASSLAPAGSYNEQFF
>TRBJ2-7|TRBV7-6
CASSLFQRDRYGYEQYF
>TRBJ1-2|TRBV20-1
CSASIRDRVNYGYTF
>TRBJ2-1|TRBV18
CASSPSLAGSYNEQFF
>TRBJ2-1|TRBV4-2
CASSQDAPQTRSYNEQFF
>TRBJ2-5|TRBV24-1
CATSERGQPEETQYF
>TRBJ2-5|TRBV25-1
CASWEGETQYF
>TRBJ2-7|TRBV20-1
CSASGGPMDEQYF
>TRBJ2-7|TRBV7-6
CASSADGGSYEQYF
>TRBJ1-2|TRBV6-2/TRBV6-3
CASSSAGDHYGYTF
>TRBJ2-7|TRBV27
CASSSGIWPGNYYEQYF
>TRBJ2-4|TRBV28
CASSFPRTSGINIQYF
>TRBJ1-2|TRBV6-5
CASSYSGEDGYTF
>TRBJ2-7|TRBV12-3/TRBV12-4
CASTRGNEQYF
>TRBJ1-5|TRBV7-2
CASSWGPGQGSNQPQHF
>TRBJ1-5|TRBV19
CASGHNQPQHF
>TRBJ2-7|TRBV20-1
CSARVPGLISYEQYF
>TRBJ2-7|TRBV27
CASSLKRGGLEQYF
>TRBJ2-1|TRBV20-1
CSARTSSSYNEQFF
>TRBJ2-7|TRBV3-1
CASSRPGTGTYEQYF
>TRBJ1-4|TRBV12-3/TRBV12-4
CASRPGTGHNEKLFF
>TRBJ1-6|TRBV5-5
CASSWGDRENSPLHF
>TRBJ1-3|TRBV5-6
CASSFGTQGNTIYF
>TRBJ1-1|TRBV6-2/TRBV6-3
CASRSRSVGSMNTEAFF
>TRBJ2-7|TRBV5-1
CASSFNTGPSYEQYF
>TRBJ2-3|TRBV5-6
CASSLFDTQYF
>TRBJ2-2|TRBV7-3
CASRENSGIGTGELFF
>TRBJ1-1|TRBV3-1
CASSQPGAGTEAFF
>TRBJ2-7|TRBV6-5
CASSYSNRGSYPGEQYF
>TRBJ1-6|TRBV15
CATSRDRVSYNSPLHF